The clone carrying this T cell receptor beta chain was seen ten or more times. Trimming removed 1 base at V and 6 bases at J, with 13 bases between. Germline V lookup: CDR1 SGHTA, CDR2 FQGNSA. This CDR3 is built from 14 residues. This sample was taken from a study of T-cell reconstitution after alpha-beta-depleted transplantation in children. The authors prepared the TCRbeta library with unique molecular identifiers. TCRdb ran MiXCR on the PCR reads and lists one entry per CDR3 protein. The top ten clones hold 5% to 6% of a sample with 450,000 to 500,000 distinct CDR3 sequences, approximately 12% of them seen once.

The chain joins TRBV7-2 to TRBJ2-7; D is uncertain. The receptor was derived from a human donor who donated a stem cell graft to a child with combined immunodeficiency. Sequencing was performed on PBMCs from the stem cell graft donor, taken from the stem cell graft. In DNA form, the CDR3 reads TGTGCCAGCAGCTTAGATGTTTGGGAAACCGAGCAGTACTTC. Residues: CASSLDVWETEQYF.